The rows below give T cell receptor beta chains drawn from one sample of a study of T cell changes during pregnancy in multiple sclerosis. Some clones are missing from TCRdb's copy, which holds only in-frame ones; the method was immunoSEQ multiplex PCR. The table records more than 30,000 clones, 80% to 95% of them present only once. The sample in question was CD4+ T cells from peripheral blood mononuclear cells, obtained in the third trimester of pregnancy. The receptor set was obtained from a female donor in good health, enrolled as a control in a pregnancy study. Each CDR3 is given with its conserved first and last residue. D genes are given only for firm matches. Size values are once, few and many counts, or a class for expanded clones, and some rows have none.

clone_size	cdr3_length	v_call	d_call	j_call	cdr3_aa	cdr3_nt
NA	12	TRBV5-5	NA	TRBJ2-2	CASSRDTGELFF	TGTGCCAGCAGCCGCGACACCGGGGAGCTGTTTTTT
NA	13	TRBV28	NA	TRBJ1-2	CASTIEEGRGYTF	TGTGCCAGCACCATCGAGGAGGGACGTGGCTACACCTTC
NA	13	TRBV5-5	NA	TRBJ1-6	CASSLAFDSPLHF	TGTGCCAGCAGCTTGGCCTTCGATTCACCCCTCCACTTT
NA	12	TRBV28	NA	TRBJ1-3	CASSFRGNTIYF	TGTGCCAGCAGTTTTAGAGGAAACACCATATATTTT
NA	17	TRBV28	TRBD1	TRBJ1-3	CASSSHPQGAPGNTIYF	TGTGCCAGCAGTTCCCATCCCCAGGGGGCGCCTGGAAACACCATATATTTT
NA	15	TRBV2	NA	TRBJ2-1	CASSEYLGPYNEQFF	TGTGCCAGCAGTGAGTACTTGGGGCCCTACAATGAGCAGTTCTTC
once	14	TRBV6-5	TRBD1	TRBJ1-6	CASRGGQDNSPLHF	TGTGCCAGCAGGGGGGGACAGGATAATTCACCCCTCCACTTT
NA	13	TRBV4-1	NA	TRBJ2-1	CASSQVRGNEQFF	TGCGCCAGCAGCCAAGTGAGGGGGAATGAGCAGTTCTTC
NA	13	TRBV11-3	TRBD2	TRBJ2-5	CASQRTSLETQYF	TGTGCCAGCCAACGGACTAGTTTGGAGACCCAGTACTTC
few	13	TRBV5-1	TRBD1	TRBJ1-2	CASSPDRSYGYTF	TGCGCCAGCAGCCCGGACAGGAGCTATGGCTACACCTTC
NA	14	TRBV5-1	NA	TRBJ1-1	CASSFSSMNTEAFF	TGCGCCAGCAGCTTTAGCAGCATGAACACTGAAGCTTTCTTT
few	16	TRBV7-8	TRBD2	TRBJ2-7	CASTPSRTSGPYEQYF	TGTGCCAGCACCCCTTCTCGGACTAGCGGCCCTTACGAGCAGTACTTC
NA	16	TRBV19	TRBD2	TRBJ2-3	CASMAPRGGDTDTQYF	TGTGCCAGTATGGCCCCCCGCGGGGGGGACACAGATACGCAGTATTTT
NA	15	TRBV19	TRBD1	TRBJ1-2	CASFNRGQDNYGYTF	TGTGCCAGTTTCAACAGGGGGCAAGATAACTATGGCTACACCTTC
NA	13	TRBV6-5	NA	TRBJ2-7	CASSRGSGFEQYF	TGTGCCAGCAGCAGGGGATCTGGGTTCGAGCAGTACTTC
few	13	TRBV14	NA	TRBJ1-6	CASSPKQNSPLHF	TGTGCCAGCAGCCCCAAACAGAATTCACCCCTCCACTTT
NA	15	TRBV19	NA	TRBJ2-5	CASSARTAPQETQYF	TGTGCCAGTAGTGCCCGGACAGCCCCCCAAGAGACCCAGTACTTC
few	15	TRBV7-9	TRBD1	TRBJ1-5	CASSLARGGNQPQHF	TGTGCCAGCAGCTTAGCCAGGGGGGGCAATCAGCCCCAGCATTTT
NA	14	TRBV30	NA	TRBJ1-4	CAWSVLGGPEKLFF	TGTGCCTGGAGTGTACTGGGGGGGCCCGAAAAACTGTTTTTT
NA	14	TRBV14	NA	TRBJ1-2	CASSPIVYSDGYTF	TGTGCCAGCAGCCCTATAGTATACTCGGATGGCTACACCTTC
once	14	TRBV5-1	NA	TRBJ1-1	CASSLEAARTEAFF	TGCGCCAGCAGCTTGGAGGCGGCGCGTACTGAAGCTTTCTTT
once	16	TRBV28	TRBD1	TRBJ2-7	CASSSPRTGSSYEQYF	TGTGCCAGCAGTAGCCCCCGGACAGGGAGCTCCTACGAGCAGTACTTC
NA	14	TRBV29-1	NA	TRBJ2-1	CSVAQRLSYNEQFF	TGCAGCGTTGCCCAGAGACTCTCCTACAATGAGCAGTTCTTC
NA	15	TRBV6-6	TRBD1	TRBJ2-7	CASSFPGTGGYEQYF	TGTGCCAGCAGTTTCCCCGGGACAGGTGGCTACGAGCAGTACTTC
NA	12	TRBV29-1	NA	TRBJ2-3	CSVEGGTDTQYF	TGCAGCGTGGAAGGCGGAACAGATACGCAGTATTTT
NA	15	TRBV2	TRBD2	TRBJ2-7	CASIRTSGTHYEQYF	TGTGCCAGCATAAGGACTAGCGGGACTCACTACGAGCAGTACTTC
NA	13	TRBV10-1	TRBD1	TRBJ2-7	CASSGQGMYEQYF	TGCGCCAGCTCCGGACAGGGGATGTACGAGCAGTACTTC
NA	16	TRBV28	TRBD1	TRBJ1-1	CASSFGRQRQGAEAFF	TGTGCCAGCAGTTTCGGAAGACAGAGGCAGGGGGCTGAAGCTTTCTTT
NA	17	TRBV2	NA	TRBJ2-4	CASSGLAGGVAKNIQYF	TGTGCCAGCAGTGGACTGGCGGGTGGCGTCGCCAAAAACATTCAGTACTTC
NA	15	TRBV28	NA	TRBJ2-1	CASSAPGSSYNEQFF	TGTGCCAGCAGTGCTCCGGGAAGCTCATACAATGAGCAGTTCTTC
NA	13	TRBV6-5	NA	TRBJ1-5	CASSRWQDQPQHF	TGTGCCAGCAGTAGGTGGCAGGATCAGCCCCAGCATTTT
NA	14	TRBV28	NA	TRBJ2-2	CASSQASETGELFF	TGTGCCAGCAGTCAGGCTAGCGAGACCGGGGAGCTGTTTTTT
NA	15	TRBV29-1	NA	TRBJ2-6	CSVGDGSSGANVLTF	TGCAGCGTCGGGGATGGAAGCTCTGGGGCCAACGTCCTGACTTTC
NA	16	TRBV11-2	NA	TRBJ2-5	CASSLGNREGQETQYF	TGTGCCAGCAGCTTAGGCAACAGGGAAGGCCAAGAGACCCAGTACTTC
once	18	TRBV5-1	TRBD2	TRBJ2-1	CASSLALRGGDSYNEQFF	TGCGCCAGCAGCTTGGCCCTGAGGGGAGGGGACTCCTACAATGAGCAGTTCTTC
NA	13	TRBV19	TRBD1	TRBJ2-7	CASSGQGFDEQYF	TGTGCCAGTAGCGGACAGGGGTTCGACGAGCAGTACTTC
NA	13	TRBV5-1	NA	TRBJ1-4	CASRLGADEKLFF	TGCGCCAGCCGACTGGGGGCAGATGAAAAACTGTTTTTT
once	14	TRBV5-1	TRBD2	TRBJ2-3	CASSGLADTDTQYF	TGCGCCAGCAGCGGACTAGCGGACACAGATACGCAGTATTTT
NA	12	TRBV28	NA	TRBJ2-5	CASSWEKETQYF	TGTGCCAGCAGTTGGGAGAAAGAGACCCAGTACTTC
NA	17	TRBV14	NA	TRBJ2-1	CASSPRGGVGLQNEQFF	TGTGCCAGCAGCCCTAGGGGGGGCGTGGGACTACAGAATGAGCAGTTCTTC
NA	18	TRBV28	NA	TRBJ2-4	CASSPPMQGLIAKNIQYF	TGTGCCAGCAGTCCTCCGATGCAGGGCCTCATAGCCAAAAACATTCAGTACTTC
NA	17	TRBV11-3	NA	TRBJ2-1	CASSLRGGDTGHNEQFF	TGTGCCAGCAGCCTCCGGGGAGGAGACACGGGGCACAATGAGCAGTTCTTC
NA	13	TRBV2	NA	TRBJ1-1	CASSPGGNTEAFF	TGTGCCAGCAGTCCGGGGGGGAACACTGAAGCTTTCTTT
NA	16	TRBV7-6	TRBD2	TRBJ2-2	CASSLGAGGLAGELFF	TGTGCCAGCAGCTTAGGCGCGGGGGGGCTAGCCGGGGAGCTGTTTTTT
NA	13	TRBV28	NA	TRBJ1-2	CASRPTGIYGYTF	TGTGCCAGCAGACCGACAGGTATCTATGGCTACACCTTC
few	13	TRBV29-1	TRBD1	TRBJ1-1	CSGVQGMDTEAFF	TGCAGCGGCGTACAGGGGATGGACACTGAAGCTTTCTTT